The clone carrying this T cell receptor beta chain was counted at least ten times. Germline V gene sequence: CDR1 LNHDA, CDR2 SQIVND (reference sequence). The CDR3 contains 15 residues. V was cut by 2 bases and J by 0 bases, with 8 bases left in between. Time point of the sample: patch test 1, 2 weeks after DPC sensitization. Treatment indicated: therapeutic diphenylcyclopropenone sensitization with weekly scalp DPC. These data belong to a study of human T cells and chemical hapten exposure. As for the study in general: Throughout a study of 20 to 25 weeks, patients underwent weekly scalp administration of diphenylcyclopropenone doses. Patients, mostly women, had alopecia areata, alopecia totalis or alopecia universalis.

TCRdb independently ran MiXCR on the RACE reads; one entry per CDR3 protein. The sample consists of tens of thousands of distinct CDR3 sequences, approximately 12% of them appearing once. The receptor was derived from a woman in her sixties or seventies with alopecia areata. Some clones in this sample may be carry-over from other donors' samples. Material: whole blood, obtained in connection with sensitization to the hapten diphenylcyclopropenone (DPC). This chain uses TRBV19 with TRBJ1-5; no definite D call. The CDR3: CASSILGNSNQPQHF. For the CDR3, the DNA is TGTGCCAGTAGTATATTAGGGAATAGCAATCAGCCCCAGCATTTT.